The source of this T cell receptor beta chain is a study of vaccination effects on CD4 cells after COVID-19. Notes on this clone: Antigen: not known.

The method was immunoSEQ multiplex PCR; TCRdb's version includes in-frame clones alone and lacks a portion of them. In the table there are 60,000 to 65,000 clones, 75% of which are singletons. Germline lookup yields CDR1 SGHTA and CDR2 FQGNSA. The length of the CDR3 is 14 residues. Trimming took off 5 bases at V and 0 bases at J, with 8 bases between the two ends. Antigen-specific CD4+ T cells were expanded with viral peptide pools in the ViraFEST assay before sequencing. Investigators separated out CD4+ T cells once around 10 days of culture had passed. Nobody among the vaccine recipients had prior SARS-CoV-2 infection (nucleocapsid antibodies were negative). Cultures had half their medium replaced with IL-2 medium on days 3 and 7.

The receptor's source is a human donor who received a COVID-19 vaccine. The chain carries TRBV7-2 and TRBJ1-5; D is undetermined. The sequences come from CD4+ T cells from PBMCs cultured with HCoV-OC43 spike peptides, collected before COVID-19 vaccination. Documented subset: HCoV-OC43 spike overlapping peptide pool stimulation. The CDR3 region has the DNA TGTGCCAGCAGCGACATTAATAGCAATCAGCCCCAGCATTTT. It specifies CASSDINSNQPQHF.